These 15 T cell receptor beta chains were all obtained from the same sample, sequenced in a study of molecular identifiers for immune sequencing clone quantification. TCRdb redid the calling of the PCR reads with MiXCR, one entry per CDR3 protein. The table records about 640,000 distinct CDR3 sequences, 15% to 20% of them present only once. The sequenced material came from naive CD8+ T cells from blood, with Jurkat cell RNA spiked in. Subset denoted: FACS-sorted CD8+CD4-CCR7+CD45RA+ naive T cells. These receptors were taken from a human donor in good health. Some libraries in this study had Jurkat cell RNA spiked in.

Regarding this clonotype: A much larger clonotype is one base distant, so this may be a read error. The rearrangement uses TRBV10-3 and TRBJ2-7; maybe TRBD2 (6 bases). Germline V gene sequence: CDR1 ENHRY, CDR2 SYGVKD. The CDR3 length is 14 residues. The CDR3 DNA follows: TGTGCCATCAGTGGTTCGGGACTCTCCCACGAGCAGTACTTC. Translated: CAISGSGLSHEQYF.

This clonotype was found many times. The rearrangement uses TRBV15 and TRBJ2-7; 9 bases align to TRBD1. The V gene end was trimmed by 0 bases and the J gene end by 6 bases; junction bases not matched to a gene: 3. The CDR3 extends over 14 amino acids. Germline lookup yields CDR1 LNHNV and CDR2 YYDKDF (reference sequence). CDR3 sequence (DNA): TGTGCCACCAGCAGAGATACAGGGGGCCCCGAGCAGTACTTC. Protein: CATSRDTGGPEQYF.

Written as DNA, the CDR3 is TGTGCCAGCAGTTTGACTAGCGGGGGGGCGGGTGGGCAGTACTTC. Amino acid sequence: CASSLTSGGAGGQYF. V and J are TRBV5-3 and TRBJ2-7; 14 nucleotides line up with TRBD2. TRBV5-3 is placed among ORFs of uncertain function. V lost 8 bases and J lost 9; bases outside the gene matches: 13. The CDR3 has 15 amino acids.

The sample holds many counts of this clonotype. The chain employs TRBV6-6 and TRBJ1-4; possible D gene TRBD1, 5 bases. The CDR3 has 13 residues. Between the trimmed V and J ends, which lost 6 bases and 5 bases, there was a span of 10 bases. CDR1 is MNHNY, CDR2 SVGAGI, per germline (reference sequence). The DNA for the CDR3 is TGTGCCAGCAGGGGACTGGGAAATGAAAAACTGTTTTTT. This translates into CASRGLGNEKLFF.

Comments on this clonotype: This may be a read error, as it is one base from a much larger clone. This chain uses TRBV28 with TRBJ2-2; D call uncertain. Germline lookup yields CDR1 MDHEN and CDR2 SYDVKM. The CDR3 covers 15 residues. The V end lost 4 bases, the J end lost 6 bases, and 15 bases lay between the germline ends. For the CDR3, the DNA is TGTGCCAGCAGTTCCGGCTATATGAGCCCCGGGGAGCTGTTTTTT. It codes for CASSSGYMSPGELFF.

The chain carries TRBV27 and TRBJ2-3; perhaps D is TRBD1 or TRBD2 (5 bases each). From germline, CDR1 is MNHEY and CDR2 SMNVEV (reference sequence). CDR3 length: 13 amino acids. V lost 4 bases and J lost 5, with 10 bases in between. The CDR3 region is CASSWGTGDTQYF. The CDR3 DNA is TGTGCCAGCAGTTGGGGGACGGGAGATACGCAGTATTTT.

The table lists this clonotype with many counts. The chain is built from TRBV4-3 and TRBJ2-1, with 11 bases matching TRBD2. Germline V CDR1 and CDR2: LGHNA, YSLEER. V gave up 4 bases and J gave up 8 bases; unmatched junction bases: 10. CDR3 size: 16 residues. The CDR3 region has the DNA TGCGCCAGCAGCCTGGATAGCGGGAGGGCAATAGATGAGCAGTTCTTC. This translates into CASSLDSGRAIDEQFF.

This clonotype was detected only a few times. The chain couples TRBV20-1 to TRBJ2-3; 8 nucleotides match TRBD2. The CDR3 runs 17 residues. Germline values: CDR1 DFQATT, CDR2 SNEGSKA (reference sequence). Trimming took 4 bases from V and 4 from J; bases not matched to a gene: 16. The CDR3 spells CSATRDQLAEYADTQYF. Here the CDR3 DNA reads TGCAGTGCTACCCGAGACCAACTAGCGGAATATGCAGATACGCAGTATTTT.

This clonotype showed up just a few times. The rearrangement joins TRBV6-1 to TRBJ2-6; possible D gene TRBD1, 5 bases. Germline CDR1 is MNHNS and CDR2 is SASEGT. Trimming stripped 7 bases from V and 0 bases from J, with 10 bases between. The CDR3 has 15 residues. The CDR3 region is CASMTVDSGANVLTF. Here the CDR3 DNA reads TGTGCCAGCATGACAGTGGACTCTGGGGCCAACGTCCTGACTTTC.

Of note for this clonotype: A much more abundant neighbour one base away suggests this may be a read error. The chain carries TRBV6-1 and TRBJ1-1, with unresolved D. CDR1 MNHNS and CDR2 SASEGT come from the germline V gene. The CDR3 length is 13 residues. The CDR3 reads CTSSDYLNTEAFF. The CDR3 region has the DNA TGTACCAGCAGTGATTACCTGAACACTGAAGCTTTCTTT.

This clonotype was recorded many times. CDR3 amino acids: CATSDEGDTQYF. DNA of the CDR3: TGTGCCACCAGTGATGAGGGAGATACGCAGTATTTT. The rearrangement joins TRBV24-1 to TRBJ2-3; a possible D gene is TRBD2 (5 bases). CDR3 size: 12 residues. V was pared by 3 bases and J by 5 bases, with 5 bases between. Germline CDR1 KGHDR, CDR2 SFDVKD.

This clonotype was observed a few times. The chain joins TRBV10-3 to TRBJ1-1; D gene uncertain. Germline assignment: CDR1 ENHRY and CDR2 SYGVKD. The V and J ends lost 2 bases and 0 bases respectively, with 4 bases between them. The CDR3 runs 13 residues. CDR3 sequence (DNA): TGTGCCATCAGTGAGAGGGTGAACACTGAAGCTTTCTTT. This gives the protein CAISERVNTEAFF.

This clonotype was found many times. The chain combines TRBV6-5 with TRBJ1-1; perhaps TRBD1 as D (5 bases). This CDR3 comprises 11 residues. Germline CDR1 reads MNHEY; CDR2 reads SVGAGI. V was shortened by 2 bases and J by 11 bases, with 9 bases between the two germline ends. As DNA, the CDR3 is TGTGCCAGCAGTTACGGACAAGGGGCTTTCTTT. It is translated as CASSYGQGAFF.

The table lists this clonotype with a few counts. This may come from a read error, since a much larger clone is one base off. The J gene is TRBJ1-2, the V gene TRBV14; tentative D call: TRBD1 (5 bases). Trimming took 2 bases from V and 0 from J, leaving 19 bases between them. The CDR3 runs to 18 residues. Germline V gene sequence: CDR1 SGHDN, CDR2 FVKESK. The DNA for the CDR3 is TGTGCCAGCAGCCAAAGCGACGACAGCTCCCTAACTAACTATGGCTACACCTTC. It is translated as CASSQSDDSSLTNYGYTF.

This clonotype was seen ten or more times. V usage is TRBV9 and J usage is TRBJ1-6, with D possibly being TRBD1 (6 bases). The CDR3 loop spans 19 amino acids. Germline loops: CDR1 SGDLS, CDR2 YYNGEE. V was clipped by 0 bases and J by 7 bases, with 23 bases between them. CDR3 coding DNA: TGTGCCAGCAGCGTAGCTTTTGACGGGGACATCGAATTGAATTCACCCCTCCACTTT. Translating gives CASSVAFDGDIELNSPLHF. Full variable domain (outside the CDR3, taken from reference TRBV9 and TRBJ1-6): DSGVTQTPKHLITATGQRVTLRCSPRSGDLSVYWYQQSLDQGLQFLIQYYNGEERAKGNILERFSAQQFPDLHSELNLSSLELGDSALYFCASSVAFDGDIELNSPLHFGNGTRLTVT.